This T cell receptor (beta chain) was identified during a study of T cells in Graves' hyperthyroidism and ophthalmopathy. The junction had 6 bases not matched to a gene; V was cut back by 8 bases and J by 2 bases. The CDR3 is made up of 14 amino acids. Per the germline V gene, CDR1 is LGHDT and CDR2 is YNNKEL (reference sequence). Overall study results and limits: Ophthalmopathy was model-predicted a median about 7.1 months pre-onset.

RNA transcripts served as the template for amplifying TCR beta CDR3 regions. When the TCR CDR3 underwent first-round RT-PCR, the HTBI primer set was used. TCRdb reprocessed the multiplex PCR reads via MiXCR and lists one record per CDR3 protein. This table holds roughly 250,000 distinct CDR3 sequences, over 20% found once. In regard to this clonotype: What it recognizes is unknown.

Patients with ophthalmopathy all had a Clinical Activity Score of at least 3, a NOSPECS grade of at least 4 and duration under 3 months. The chain has TRBV3-1 and TRBJ2-1, with 7 bases lining up with TRBD2. The TCR was taken from a man aged 25-40 years with Graves' ophthalmopathy. The source material was blood. DNA for the CDR3: TGTGCCAGCGCCGCGGGAGTGACCTACAATGAGCAGTTCTTC. Translating it yields CASAAGVTYNEQFF.